Listed here are 30 T cell receptor beta chains from one sample, sequenced in a study of T cell changes during pregnancy in multiple sclerosis. Sequencing was performed with immunoSEQ multiplex PCR; in TCRdb, only in-frame clones are kept and a portion is missing. The table lists about 89,000 clones, approximately 94% of them singletons. This specimen was peripheral blood, taken in the third trimester of pregnancy. The receptor source for this set is a female donor with multiple sclerosis, enrolled in a pregnancy study.

The chain has TRBV7-9 and TRBJ2-7, with TRBD2 matching 7 bases. V was clipped by 6 bases and J by 6 bases; unmatched bases: 5. The V gene's germline CDR1 is SEHNR and CDR2 FQNEAQ (reference sequence). This CDR3 is 12 amino acids long. In DNA, the CDR3 is TGTGCCAGCAGACCGTCGGGGGGCGAGCAGTACTTC. Protein product: CASRPSGGEQYF.

The chain is built from TRBV5-8 and TRBJ2-1; no definite D call. The CDR3 runs 16 residues. Germline CDR1 is SGHTS and CDR2 is YDEGEE. V was pared by 4 bases and J by 0 bases, with 14 bases between. CDR3 in amino acids: CASSTSVTSSYNEQFF. The CDR3 region has the DNA TGTGCCAGCAGCACGAGCGTCACAAGCTCCTACAATGAGCAGTTCTTC.

V usage is TRBV19 and J usage is TRBJ1-2, with D maybe TRBD1 (6 bases). Trimming cost V 6 bases and J 4 bases, with 12 bases left between them. Germline CDR1 LNHDA, CDR2 SQIVND (reference sequence). CDR3 length: 13 residues. DNA of the CDR3: TGTGCCAGTAGCCTACAGGGAGTCTATGGCTACACCTTC. Translation: CASSLQGVYGYTF.

V and J are TRBV5-4 and TRBJ2-2; a weak D match, TRBD2 (6 bases). The CDR3 extends over 15 amino acids. The V gene lost 5 bases and the J gene lost 0 bases, with 11 bases spanning the gap. Germline CDR1 reads SGHNT; CDR2 reads YYREEE (reference sequence). CDR3 amino acids: CASSFGGTNTGELFF. CDR3 sequence (DNA): TGTGCCAGCAGTTTTGGCGGGACGAACACCGGGGAGCTGTTTTTT.

The chain employs TRBV5-8 and TRBJ2-2; weak D call: TRBD1 (6 bases). The CDR3 extends over 16 amino acids. The V end was cut by 4 bases, the J end by 4 bases, with 17 bases between. From germline, CDR1 is SGHTS and CDR2 YDEGEE. The CDR3 region is CASSTGQGFTTGELFF. CDR3 coding DNA: TGTGCCAGCAGCACGGGTCAGGGGTTCACCACCGGGGAGCTGTTTTTT.

This clone has just one count. The chain combines TRBV30 with TRBJ2-2, with 10 bases identical to TRBD2. The germline gives CDR1 GTSNPN, CDR2 SVGIG (reference sequence). The CDR3 covers 18 residues. V lost 5 bases and J lost 5; bases outside the gene matches: 17. The CDR3 loop is CAWAIRLAGAGGTGELFF. The CDR3 DNA follows: TGTGCCTGGGCCATCCGGCTAGCGGGAGCGGGAGGGACCGGGGAGCTGTTTTTT. The full variable domain, rest sourced from reference TRBV30 and TRBJ2-2, is SQTIHQWPATLVQPVGSPLSLECTVEGTSNPNLYWYRQAAGRGLQLLFYSVGIGQISSEVPQNLSASRPQDRQFILSSKKLLLSDSGFYLCAWAIRLAGAGGTGELFFGEGSRLTVL.

The DNA for the CDR3 is TGTGCCAGCAGCTTAGGCGGGCCGACCTACGAGCAGTACTTC. This gives the protein CASSLGGPTYEQYF. The chain uses TRBV7-3 and TRBJ2-7, with TRBD2 as a possible D gene (5 bases). The V gene lost 2 bases and the J gene lost 2 bases, with 10 bases spanning the gap. Germline V lookup: CDR1 SGHTA, CDR2 FQGTGA. The CDR3 covers 14 residues.

The chain couples TRBV14 to TRBJ1-1; 10 nucleotides line up with TRBD1. V was clipped by 0 bases and J by 7 bases; unmatched bases: 8. Germline values: CDR1 SGHDN, CDR2 FVKESK. The CDR3 totals 16 residues. CDR3 sequence reads: CASSQDAGQGVNEAFF. The CDR3 coding sequence is TGTGCCAGCAGCCAAGATGCCGGACAGGGGGTCAATGAAGCTTTCTTT. The whole variable domain, remainder taken from reference TRBV14 and TRBJ1-1, is EAGVTQFPSHSVIEKGQTVTLRCDPISGHDNLYWYRRVMGKEIKFLLHFVKESKQDESGMPNNRFLAERTGGTYSTLKVQPAELEDSGVYFCASSQDAGQGVNEAFFGQGTRLTVV.

This chain links TRBV27 with TRBJ2-7; 8 nucleotides agree with TRBD2. CDR3 length equals 15 residues. J lost 3 bases, V lost 6 bases, and 10 bases had no gene match. The germline V gene has CDR1 MNHEY and CDR2 SMNVEV (reference sequence). CDR3 sequence: CASRSRGGTNYEQYF. The CDR3 region has the DNA TGTGCCAGCAGGTCCCGGGGGGGGACAAACTACGAGCAGTACTTC.

This clone has more than one count but fewer than ten. The chain uses TRBV30 and TRBJ1-2; 9 bases are a match to TRBD1. Trimming cost V 2 bases and J 5 bases; bases outside gene matches: 3. CDR1 and CDR2 (germline): GTSNPN, SVGIG (reference sequence). This CDR3 comprises 13 residues. CDR3 in DNA: TGTGCCTGGAGTCGGGACAGGGCGTATGGCTACACCTTC. It codes for CAWSRDRAYGYTF.

This clone was counted only a few times. The chain combines TRBV28 with TRBJ1-2, with 7 bases that match TRBD1. The trim removed 5 bases at V and 3 bases at J, leaving 6 bases unmatched. CDR1 is MDHEN and CDR2 is SYDVKM in the germline V gene. The CDR3 contains 14 residues. In DNA, the CDR3 is TGTGCCAGCAGTCCTAGGGGGCGCGACTATGGCTACACCTTC. This translates into CASSPRGRDYGYTF.

The chain carries TRBV11-3 and TRBJ2-2; D perhaps matches TRBD1 (6 bases). Germline assignment: CDR1 SGHNT and CDR2 YENEEA. V was clipped by 5 bases and J by 1 base, with 8 bases between them. This CDR3 contains 14 residues. CDR3 loop: CASSGQQNTGELFF. As DNA, the CDR3 is TGTGCCAGCAGCGGACAGCAGAACACCGGGGAGCTGTTTTTT. Based on the CDR3 plus reference TRBV11-3 and TRBJ2-2, the full variable domain is EAGVVQSPRYKIIEKKQPVAFWCNPISGHNTLYWYLQNLGQGPELLIRYENEEAVDDSQLPKDRFSAERLKGVDSTLKIQPAELGDSAVYLCASSGQQNTGELFFGEGSRLTVL.

The chain employs TRBV9 and TRBJ2-2; possible D gene TRBD1, 6 bases. The germline gives CDR1 SGDLS, CDR2 YYNGEE. CDR3 length: 15 amino acids. The germline V and J ends were trimmed by 2 bases and 2 bases, with 10 bases remaining between them. The CDR3 DNA follows: TGTGCCAGCAGCGTTGGCAGGGGCAACACCGGGGAGCTGTTTTTT. Protein product: CASSVGRGNTGELFF. The full variable domain, rest sourced from reference TRBV9 and TRBJ2-2, is DSGVTQTPKHLITATGQRVTLRCSPRSGDLSVYWYQQSLDQGLQFLIQYYNGEERAKGNILERFSAQQFPDLHSELNLSSLELGDSALYFCASSVGRGNTGELFFGEGSRLTVL.

V gene TRBV28 combines with J gene TRBJ2-5; TRBD2 matches at 7 bases. V shed 2 bases, J shed 7 bases, and the junction held 4 bases outside the gene matches. CDR3 length: 13 amino acids. Germline V gene data show CDR1 as MDHEN and CDR2 as SYDVKM. CDR3 amino acids: CASSLRGGVTQYF. CDR3 sequence (DNA): TGTGCCAGCAGTTTAAGGGGAGGGGTGACCCAGTACTTC.

This chain links TRBV7-9 with TRBJ2-3, with D possibly being TRBD1 (5 bases). This CDR3 is 15 amino acids long. V lost 5 bases and J lost 3, with 15 bases in between. The germline V gene encodes CDR1 SEHNR and CDR2 FQNEAQ (reference sequence). Here the CDR3 DNA reads TGTGCCAGCAGCCAAAACGGAAGGGGAACAGATACGCAGTATTTT. Its protein product is CASSQNGRGTDTQYF.

The gene calls are TRBV19 and TRBJ2-3; 11 positions match TRBD1. CDR3 length: 14 residues. V shed 6 bases, J shed 4 bases, and the junction held 3 bases outside the gene matches. CDR1 and CDR2 from the germline V gene are LNHDA and SQIVND (reference sequence). The CDR3 here is CASRGTGGADTQYF. The CDR3 nucleotides are TGTGCCAGTAGAGGGACAGGGGGGGCAGATACGCAGTATTTT.

The V call is TRBV5-1, the J call TRBJ2-1; 15 nucleotides align to TRBD2. Per the germline V gene, CDR1 is SGHRS and CDR2 is YFSETQ. J gave up 8 bases and V 4 bases, and 10 bases lay outside the gene matches. CDR3 length: 17 amino acids. CDR3 in amino acids: CASSHHQGLAGGYEQFF. For the CDR3, the DNA is TGCGCCAGCAGCCACCATCAGGGACTAGCGGGAGGCTATGAGCAGTTCTTC. The complete variable domain, with remaining parts taken from reference TRBV5-1 and TRBJ2-1, reads KAGVTQTPRYLIKTRGQQVTLSCSPISGHRSVSWYQQTPGQGLQFLFEYFSETQRNKGNFPGRFSGRQFSNSRSEMNVSTLELGDSALYLCASSHHQGLAGGYEQFFGPGTRLTVL.

This rearrangement joins TRBV10-3 to TRBJ2-7; weak D call: TRBD2 (5 bases). The CDR3 covers 11 residues. V was pared by 7 bases and J by 5 bases, with 9 bases between. Germline lookup yields CDR1 ENHRY and CDR2 SYGVKD. In DNA form, the CDR3 reads TGTGCCATCAAGGAAGCGGACGAGCAGTACTTC. Translating it yields CAIKEADEQYF.

The genes are TRBV19 and TRBJ2-7, with D tentatively TRBD1 (5 bases). Germline CDR1 and CDR2: LNHDA and SQIVND (reference sequence). CDR3 length: 14 residues. V was pared by 4 bases and J by 3 bases, with 13 bases between. The CDR3 DNA follows: TGTGCCAGTAGTACCGCAGGGTCAAGCTACGAGCAGTACTTC. This sequence encodes CASSTAGSSYEQYF.

The rearrangement joins TRBV23-1 to TRBJ1-1; 9 bases align to TRBD1. TRBV23-1 is flagged as an ORF with uncertain function. Unmatched junction bases numbered 18, after V lost 6 bases and J lost 1 base. This CDR3 spans 19 amino acids. The CDR3 nucleotides read TGCGCCAGCAGCCTATCGACAGGGGGAGTTGGCTTGGAGAACACTGAAGCTTTCTTT. Protein sequence: CASSLSTGGVGLENTEAFF.

The gene calls are TRBV18 and TRBJ1-5; the match to TRBD1 covers 7 bases. In germline, CDR1 is KGHSH, CDR2 LQKENI. V was pared by 2 bases and J by 0 bases, with 19 bases of the junction left unmatched. This CDR3 spans 21 amino acids. In DNA form, the CDR3 reads TGTGCCAGCTCACCAGACGCCGCGGACAGGTCAACGGGTTATAGCAATCAGCCCCAGCATTTT. This translates into CASSPDAADRSTGYSNQPQHF.

The V call is TRBV7-9, the J call TRBJ2-5, with D maybe TRBD1 (6 bases). There are 12 residues in the CDR3. Germline V lookup: CDR1 SEHNR, CDR2 FQNEAQ (reference sequence). Trimming removed 3 bases at V and 4 bases at J, with 6 bases between. In DNA, the CDR3 is TGTGCCAGCAGCTTCAGGGGAGAGACCCAGTACTTC. It translates to CASSFRGETQYF.

The chain links TRBV28 to TRBJ2-3; D perhaps matches TRBD2 (6 bases). The germline V gene has CDR1 MDHEN and CDR2 SYDVKM. The germline V and J ends were trimmed by 7 bases and 4 bases, with 15 bases remaining between them. The CDR3 runs to 14 residues. Here the CDR3 DNA reads TGTGCCAGCATCAGCGGAGGGCCCGCAGATACGCAGTATTTT. Its protein is CASISGGPADTQYF.

Written as DNA, the CDR3 is TGTGCCAGCAGCGAAACTAGCGCGAGCTCCTACGAGCAGTACTTC. Residues: CASSETSASSYEQYF. The chain recombines TRBV4-2 with TRBJ2-7; 7 nucleotides match TRBD2. The V and J ends lost 5 bases and 0 bases, in that order; junction bases with no gene match: 7. This CDR3 has 15 residues. Germline V gene sequence: CDR1 LGHNA, CDR2 YNFKEQ.

The chain uses TRBV4-1 and TRBJ2-7; weak D call: TRBD2 (5 bases). The CDR3 spans 18 residues. V was cut by 0 bases and J by 6 bases, with 24 bases left in between. Germline lookup yields CDR1 MGHRA and CDR2 YSYEKL. CDR3 sequence: CASSQDGEWAGFRTEQYF. In DNA, the CDR3 is TGCGCCAGCAGCCAAGACGGGGAATGGGCGGGTTTCAGAACCGAGCAGTACTTC.

Notes on this clone: The same CDR3 can be traced to other DNA sequences in this sample. This chain uses TRBV9 with TRBJ2-2, with D possibly TRBD2 on 6 matching bases. Germline V gene data show CDR1 as SGDLS and CDR2 as YYNGEE. This CDR3 has 16 residues. Trimming left V 1 base short and J 1 base short, with 11 bases between. The CDR3, as DNA: TGTGCCAGCAGCGTATTCACTAGCTTGAACACCGGGGAGCTGTTTTTT. As protein: CASSVFTSLNTGELFF. Variable domain in full (rest from reference TRBV9 and TRBJ2-2): DSGVTQTPKHLITATGQRVTLRCSPRSGDLSVYWYQQSLDQGLQFLIQYYNGEERAKGNILERFSAQQFPDLHSELNLSSLELGDSALYFCASSVFTSLNTGELFFGEGSRLTVL.

V and J are TRBV5-4 and TRBJ2-2; D is perhaps TRBD2 (6 bases). CDR3 size: 14 residues. Germline CDR1 and CDR2: SGHNT and YYREEE (reference sequence). Deletions cut 5 bases from V and 6 bases from J, with 14 bases between. This chain's CDR3 is CASSTSISAGELFF. The CDR3 DNA sequence: TGTGCCAGCAGTACTAGCATTTCTGCCGGGGAGCTGTTTTTT.

The V gene is TRBV11-2, the J gene TRBJ2-1; 15 bases fit TRBD2. With 1 base clipped from V and 8 bases from J, the junction kept 9 bases outside the gene matches. Per germline, CDR1 SGHAT and CDR2 FQNNGV. CDR3 size: 18 residues. The CDR3 DNA is TGTGCCAGCAGCTTAGGGGGACTAGCGGGAGGTGGGGGCGATGAGCAGTTCTTC. It is translated as CASSLGGLAGGGGDEQFF.

The V gene is TRBV7-9, the J gene TRBJ2-7, with D possibly TRBD2 on 5 matching bases. The V end was cut by 10 bases, the J end by 4 bases, with 26 bases between. CDR1 is SEHNR and CDR2 is FQNEAQ in the germline V gene (reference sequence). CDR3 length: 16 amino acids. The CDR3 loop reads CATSPAWPRAFYEQYF. The DNA of the CDR3 is TGTGCCACTTCACCCGCGTGGCCGAGGGCTTTTTACGAGCAGTACTTC. Filled out from reference TRBV7-9 and TRBJ2-7, the complete variable domain reads DTGVSQNPRHKITKRGQNVTFRCDPISEHNRLYWYRQTLGQGPEFLTYFQNEAQLEKSRLLSDRFSAERPKGSFSTLEIQRTEQGDSAMYLCATSPAWPRAFYEQYFGPGTRLTVT.

The genes are TRBV9 and TRBJ1-2, with 8 nucleotides matching TRBD1. The V gene's germline CDR1 is SGDLS and CDR2 YYNGEE. The length of the CDR3 is 17 residues. After removal of 0 bases from V and 4 bases from J, the junction contained 11 bases not matched to a gene. The CDR3 bases are TGTGCCAGCAGCGTAGGAGGTGTACAGGGGGACATCTATGGCTACACCTTC. As protein: CASSVGGVQGDIYGYTF.